Below, 29 T cell receptor beta chains from the same sample are listed, as sequenced in a study of OX40 agonist ivuxolimab in advanced cancers. Sequencing was performed with immunoSEQ multiplex PCR; in TCRdb, only in-frame clones are kept and a portion is missing. The top ten hold 18% of the sample, which has around 65,000 clones, 90% to 95% seen once. The sample consisted of CD4+ or CD8+ T cells sorted from blood, taken in a trial of the OX40 agonist ivuxolimab. The receptors stem from an adult with an advanced solid tumor such as melanoma, head and neck, liver or kidney cancer.

CDR3 in DNA: TGCAGCGTTGAAGATGGGATTACAGGGAACAACGAGCAGTACTTC. This sequence encodes CSVEDGITGNNEQYF. This chain links TRBV29-1 with TRBJ2-7; TRBD1 is a possible D gene (6 bases). Trimming stripped 0 bases from V and 5 bases from J, with 17 bases between. The CDR3 totals 15 residues. The germline gives CDR1 SQVTM, CDR2 ANQGSEA.

The chain recombines TRBV9 with TRBJ1-1, with TRBD1 as a possible D gene (6 bases). From germline, CDR1 is SGDLS and CDR2 YYNGEE. The CDR3 totals 14 residues. Trimming took 2 bases from V and 5 from J, leaving 13 bases between them. DNA of the CDR3: TGTGCCAGCAGCGTGAGCGGGGGCTGGACTGAAGCTTTCTTT. Protein product: CASSVSGGWTEAFF. Using reference TRBV9 and TRBJ1-1 for the parts outside the CDR3, the full variable domain is DSGVTQTPKHLITATGQRVTLRCSPRSGDLSVYWYQQSLDQGLQFLIQYYNGEERAKGNILERFSAQQFPDLHSELNLSSLELGDSALYFCASSVSGGWTEAFFGQGTRLTVV.

The chain combines TRBV7-6 with TRBJ2-7; 7 bases match TRBD2. V lost 2 bases, J lost 3 bases, and 10 bases stayed unmatched. From germline, CDR1 is SGHVS and CDR2 FNYEAQ. The CDR3 loop spans 16 amino acids. The CDR3 here is CASSLYGGEGLYEQYF. CDR3 DNA sequence: TGTGCCAGCAGCTTATATGGGGGGGAGGGACTCTACGAGCAGTACTTC.

J is TRBJ2-7 and V is TRBV7-9; TRBD1 is a possible D gene (6 bases). This CDR3 contains 14 residues. Germline V gene lookup returns CDR1 SEHNR and CDR2 FQNEAQ (reference sequence). Trimming removed 7 bases at V and 1 base at J, with 14 bases between. DNA of the CDR3: TGTGCCAGCAACCCTTGGACAGATTCCTACGAGCAGTACTTC. As protein: CASNPWTDSYEQYF.

V gene TRBV27 combines with J gene TRBJ1-1; D is possibly TRBD1 (5 bases). The germline V gene encodes CDR1 MNHEY and CDR2 SMNVEV (reference sequence). The CDR3 extends over 13 amino acids. The V end was cut by 3 bases, the J end by 7 bases, with 12 bases between. The CDR3 DNA reads TGTGCCAGCAGTTTGGTGAGAGGGGTTGAAGCTTTCTTT. Translated, it gives CASSLVRGVEAFF.

The V call is TRBV13, the J call TRBJ2-1, with D possibly TRBD2 on 7 matching bases. Germline values: CDR1 PRHDT, CDR2 FYEKMQ (reference sequence). The CDR3 contains 15 residues. Trimming cost V 4 bases and J 9 bases, with 19 bases left between them. The CDR3 region is CASSSLGGGLGEQFF. CDR3 coding DNA: TGTGCCAGCAGCTCCTTGGGGGGGGGCCTCGGTGAGCAGTTCTTC. Drawing the rest from reference TRBV13 and TRBJ2-1, the complete variable domain is AAGVIQSPRHLIKEKRETATLKCYPIPRHDTVYWYQQGPGQDPQFLISFYEKMQSDKGSIPDRFSAQQFSDYHSELNMSSLELGDSALYFCASSSLGGGLGEQFFGPGTRLTVL.

The CDR3 nucleotides read TGTGCCAGCAGCTTGAGCCCAGCGGGGGGACTTTACAATGAGCAGTTCTTC. It yields the protein CASSLSPAGGLYNEQFF. The V gene is TRBV7-6, the J gene TRBJ2-1; 9 bases align to TRBD2. CDR3 length: 17 amino acids. Germline CDR1 SGHVS, CDR2 FNYEAQ. With V trimmed by 3 bases and J by 4 bases, 10 bases remained unmatched.

This chain connects TRBV4-2 to TRBJ2-1; TRBD2 agrees at 10 bases. CDR3 length: 20 residues. The V gene end was trimmed by 1 base and the J gene end by 0 bases; junction bases not matched to a gene: 12. Germline assignment: CDR1 LGHNA and CDR2 YNFKEQ. CDR3 in amino acids: CASSQGSGGLQEDSYNEQFF. The CDR3 nucleotides are TGTGCCAGCAGCCAAGGTAGCGGGGGGCTTCAAGAAGACTCCTACAATGAGCAGTTCTTC.

The count of this clone is one. The V and J genes are TRBV28 and TRBJ2-6; D remains unclear. The CDR3 runs to 15 residues. Between the trimmed V and J ends, which lost 5 bases and 4 bases, there was a span of 12 bases. The germline CDR1 and CDR2 sequences are MDHEN and SYDVKM. CDR3 residues: CASSLGYTGANVLTF. CDR3 nucleotide sequence: TGTGCCAGCAGTCTAGGTTACACCGGGGCCAACGTCCTGACTTTC. The whole variable domain, remainder taken from reference TRBV28 and TRBJ2-6, is DVKVTQSSRYLVKRTGEKVFLECVQDMDHENMFWYRQDPGLGLRLIYFSYDVKMKEKGDIPEGYSVSREKKERFSLILESASTNQTSMYLCASSLGYTGANVLTFGAGSRLTVL.

The chain joins TRBV5-5 to TRBJ2-7, with TRBD1 matching over 11 bases. Germline CDR1 reads SGHKS; CDR2 reads YYEKEE (reference sequence). The CDR3 runs 15 residues. Trimming cost V 6 bases and J 1 base; bases outside gene matches: 6. CDR3 sequence reads: CASTMDRGPSYEQYF. For the CDR3, the DNA is TGTGCCAGCACCATGGACAGGGGGCCATCCTACGAGCAGTACTTC.

V is TRBV5-1 and J is TRBJ2-1; unclear D gene. Trimming pared 2 bases from V and 6 bases from J, leaving 3 bases between. The CDR3 has 11 amino acids. Germline CDR1 reads SGHRS; CDR2 reads YFSETQ. CDR3 sequence (DNA): TGCGCCAGCAGCTTCCTCAATGAGCAGTTCTTC. It translates to CASSFLNEQFF.

The rearrangement uses TRBV9 and TRBJ1-6; D not resolved. The V and J ends lost 4 bases and 0 bases respectively, with 14 bases between them. Germline CDR1 reads SGDLS; CDR2 reads YYNGEE. The CDR3 extends over 17 amino acids. CDR3 region: CASSLRGESSYNSPLHF. As DNA, the CDR3 is TGTGCCAGCAGCCTCCGTGGGGAGAGCTCCTATAATTCACCCCTCCACTTT. The full variable domain, rest sourced from reference TRBV9 and TRBJ1-6, is DSGVTQTPKHLITATGQRVTLRCSPRSGDLSVYWYQQSLDQGLQFLIQYYNGEERAKGNILERFSAQQFPDLHSELNLSSLELGDSALYFCASSLRGESSYNSPLHFGNGTRLTVT.

The rearrangement links TRBV5-1 to TRBJ1-6, with D maybe TRBD1 (5 bases). This CDR3 spans 14 amino acids. Germline V gene sequence: CDR1 SGHRS, CDR2 YFSETQ. V was trimmed by 4 bases and J by 8 bases, leaving 13 bases between them. The CDR3: CASSGWDGDSPLHF. The CDR3 DNA reads as TGCGCCAGCAGCGGGTGGGACGGCGATTCACCCCTCCACTTT.

The rearrangement links TRBV7-9 to TRBJ2-2; no firm D call. The CDR3 is 16 amino acids. V gave up 1 base and J gave up 1 base, with 10 bases separating them. CDR1 is SEHNR, CDR2 FQNEAQ, per germline (reference sequence). The CDR3 DNA follows: TGTGCCAGCAGCTTAGTTTGGTCAGAGAACACCGGGGAGCTGTTTTTT. Translated, it gives CASSLVWSENTGELFF.

The chain couples TRBV19 to TRBJ1-2, with a weak D call TRBD1 (5 bases). The V end lost 6 bases, the J end lost 3 bases, and 26 bases lay between the germline ends. The CDR3 contains 18 residues. CDR1 LNHDA and CDR2 SQIVND come from the germline V gene (reference sequence). DNA of the CDR3: TGTGCCAGTAGATTCGGGTCACCTCAGGGAGCCTCGGACTATGGCTACACCTTC. Translating gives CASRFGSPQGASDYGYTF.

The chain has TRBV7-9 and TRBJ2-7; TRBD1 aligns across 10 bases. The CDR3 is made up of 15 amino acids. Germline CDR1 SEHNR, CDR2 FQNEAQ (reference sequence). V gave up 5 bases and J gave up 0 bases; unmatched junction bases: 4. The CDR3 nucleotides read TGTGCCAGCAGCCCCAGGACAGGGGGCTCCTACGAGCAGTACTTC. This codes for CASSPRTGGSYEQYF.

DNA for the CDR3: TGTGCCAGCAGCCTATCCGAAGACTATTACAATGAGCAGTTCTTC. Its translation is CASSLSEDYYNEQFF. V is TRBV5-4 and J is TRBJ2-1, with D possibly matching TRBD2 (5 bases). The V and J ends lost 4 bases and 4 bases respectively, with 15 bases between them. The CDR3 contains 15 residues. Germline CDR1 SGHNT, CDR2 YYREEE (reference sequence). Complete variable domain (other parts from reference TRBV5-4 and TRBJ2-1): ETGVTQSPTHLIKTRGQQVTLRCSSQSGHNTVSWYQQALGQGPQFIFQYYREEENGRGNFPPRFSGLQFPNYSSELNVNALELDDSALYLCASSLSEDYYNEQFFGPGTRLTVL.

The chain combines TRBV7-9 with TRBJ1-3; TRBD1 aligns across 9 bases. Germline CDR1 SEHNR, CDR2 FQNEAQ (reference sequence). After removal of 2 bases from V and 6 bases from J, the junction contained 8 bases not matched to a gene. The CDR3 runs to 16 residues. CDR3 in DNA: TGTGCCAGCAGCTTACTTCCGGGACAGGGAGAAAACACCATATATTTT. Translating it yields CASSLLPGQGENTIYF.

The rearrangement links TRBV9 to TRBJ2-5; no clear D gene. This CDR3 is built from 15 residues. The V and J ends lost 0 bases and 5 bases respectively, with 14 bases between them. Germline V gives CDR1 SGDLS, CDR2 YYNGEE. CDR3 bases: TGTGCCAGCAGCGTAGGGAACGTTCCCGGGGAGACCCAGTACTTC. It yields the protein CASSVGNVPGETQYF.

V and J are TRBV5-4 and TRBJ1-6, with TRBD1 matching 9 bases. Trimming removed 3 bases from V and 5 bases from J; junction bases left unmatched: 0. This CDR3 is 14 amino acids long. CDR1 SGHNT and CDR2 YYREEE come from the germline V gene (reference sequence). The CDR3 DNA reads TGTGCCAGCAGCTGGGACAGGGATAATTCACCCCTCCACTTT. It encodes CASSWDRDNSPLHF. Supplemented by reference TRBV5-4 and TRBJ1-6, the full variable domain reads ETGVTQSPTHLIKTRGQQVTLRCSSQSGHNTVSWYQQALGQGPQFIFQYYREEENGRGNFPPRFSGLQFPNYSSELNVNALELDDSALYLCASSWDRDNSPLHFGNGTRLTVT.

This rearrangement joins TRBV5-4 to TRBJ2-7, with D possibly TRBD2 on 6 matching bases. The V gene's germline CDR1 is SGHNT and CDR2 YYREEE (reference sequence). V lost 3 bases to trimming and J lost 3 bases, with 10 bases between them. The CDR3 loop spans 13 amino acids. The DNA for the CDR3 is TGTGCCAGCAGCTGGGGGGACGACTACGAGCAGTACTTC. This translates into CASSWGDDYEQYF.

The rearrangement links TRBV5-1 to TRBJ2-5, with D hard to call. There are 15 residues in the CDR3. CDR1 is SGHRS, CDR2 YFSETQ, per germline. The ends were cut back, 4 bases at V and 1 base at J, with 14 bases in the middle. The DNA for the CDR3 is TGCGCCAGCAGCCGATTTAGCACTCCCCAAGAGACCCAGTACTTC. Translation gives CASSRFSTPQETQYF.

The chain employs TRBV4-2 and TRBJ2-7; D tentatively reads TRBD1 or TRBD2 (5 bases each). CDR1 is LGHNA and CDR2 is YNFKEQ in the germline V gene. V gave up 5 bases and J gave up 2 bases, with 13 bases separating them. The CDR3 spans 14 residues. DNA for the CDR3: TGTGCCAGCAGCTTGGTAGGGACCACCTACGAGCAGTACTTC. It codes for CASSLVGTTYEQYF.

The V gene is TRBV18, the J gene TRBJ1-4, with TRBD1 identical over 8 bases. The germline CDR1 and CDR2 sequences are KGHSH and LQKENI. V gave up 0 bases and J gave up 6 bases; unmatched junction bases: 6. The CDR3 runs to 16 residues. The CDR3 spells CASSPPLGQADEKLFF. The CDR3, as DNA: TGTGCCAGCTCACCACCGTTGGGACAGGCGGATGAAAAACTGTTTTTT.

The chain employs TRBV28 and TRBJ1-5; 7 nucleotides line up with TRBD1. The germline gives CDR1 MDHEN, CDR2 SYDVKM. The length of the CDR3 is 14 residues. The trim removed 7 bases at V and 5 bases at J, leaving 8 bases unmatched. The DNA of the CDR3 is TGTGCCAGCACACTACAGGGGTCTGATCAGCCCCAGCATTTT. Protein product: CASTLQGSDQPQHF.

The chain recombines TRBV6-1 with TRBJ1-2; D is possibly TRBD1 (5 bases). Germline lookup yields CDR1 MNHNS and CDR2 SASEGT. V was pared by 7 bases and J by 6 bases, with 21 bases between. The CDR3 sequence is 15 residues long. The CDR3 nucleotides read TGTGCCAGCAACCCCTGGGAGTCGGAGGGGAATGGCTACACCTTC. This codes for CASNPWESEGNGYTF.

The chain is built from TRBV28 and TRBJ1-6, with 8 bases lining up with TRBD1. Germline CDR1 is MDHEN and CDR2 is SYDVKM. CDR3 length equals 14 residues. J lost 10 bases, V lost 3 bases, and 5 bases had no gene match. The chain's CDR3 is CASSFGQGGSPLHF. CDR3 nucleotide sequence: TGTGCCAGCAGTTTCGGACAGGGTGGCTCACCCCTCCACTTT.

This chain connects TRBV7-8 to TRBJ2-2, with a weak D call TRBD2 (5 bases). Germline CDR1 and CDR2: SGHVS and FQNEAQ. CDR3 length: 18 residues. V was pared by 5 bases and J by 1 base, with 20 bases between. CDR3 in DNA: TGTGCCAGCAGCCCCCTTTTCCCCGCGGGCAAGAACACCGGGGAGCTGTTTTTT. Translated: CASSPLFPAGKNTGELFF. Combining the CDR3 with reference TRBV7-8 and TRBJ2-2 gives the whole variable domain GAGVSQSPRYKVAKRGQDVALRCDPISGHVSLFWYQQALGQGPEFLTYFQNEAQLDKSGLPSDRFFAERPEGSVSTLKIQRTQQEDSAVYLCASSPLFPAGKNTGELFFGEGSRLTVL.

The chain uses TRBV27 and TRBJ2-2; 7 bases match TRBD2. Germline V gene lookup returns CDR1 MNHEY and CDR2 SMNVEV (reference sequence). CDR3 length: 14 amino acids. J gave up 4 bases and V 2 bases, and 1 base lay outside the gene matches. CDR3 region: CASSLGEGTGELFF. The CDR3 DNA follows: TGTGCCAGCAGTTTAGGGGAGGGCACCGGGGAGCTGTTTTTT.